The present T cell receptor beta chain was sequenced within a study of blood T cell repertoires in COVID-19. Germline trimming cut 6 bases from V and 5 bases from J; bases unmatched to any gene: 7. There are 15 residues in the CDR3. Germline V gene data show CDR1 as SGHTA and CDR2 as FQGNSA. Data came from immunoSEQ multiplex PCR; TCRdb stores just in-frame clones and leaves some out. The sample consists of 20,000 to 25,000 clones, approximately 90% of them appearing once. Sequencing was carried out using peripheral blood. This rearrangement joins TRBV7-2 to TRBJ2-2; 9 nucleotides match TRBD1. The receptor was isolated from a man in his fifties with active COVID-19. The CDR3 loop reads CASSTWDRATGELFF. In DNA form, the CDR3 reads TGTGCCAGCAGTACCTGGGACAGGGCAACCGGGGAGCTGTTTTTT. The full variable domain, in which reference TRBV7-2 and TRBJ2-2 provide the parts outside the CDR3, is GAGVSQSPSNKVTEKGKDVELRCDPISGHTALYWYRQSLGQGLEFLIYFQGNSAPDKSGLPSDRFSAERTGGSVSTLTIQRTQQEDSAVYLCASSTWDRATGELFFGEGSRLTVL.